Included here is one TCR beta chain sequence, with context. The antigen is unknown. This entry belongs to a study of vaccination effects on CD4 cells after COVID-19. Sequenced by immunoSEQ multiplex PCR; TCRdb stores in-frame clones only, minus some. Of about 76,000 clones listed, roughly 80% are singletons. CD4+ T cell isolation took place after about nine days of culture. Vaccine recipients had no previous SARS-CoV-2 infection; their nucleocapsid antibodies were negative. Germline assignment: CDR1 LGHNA and CDR2 YNFKEQ. This CDR3 is 16 amino acids long. Trimming removed 1 base at V and 4 bases at J, with 16 bases between.

Source: CD4+ T cells from PBMCs cultured without peptide, taken before COVID-19 vaccination. This clonotype was sampled from a human donor who received a COVID-19 vaccine. The J gene is TRBJ2-5, the V gene TRBV4-2; D is possibly TRBD2 (7 bases). This CDR3 reads CASSQGEGVRIETQYF. The CDR3 DNA reads TGTGCCAGCAGCCAAGGGGAGGGGGTCAGAATAGAGACCCAGTACTTC.